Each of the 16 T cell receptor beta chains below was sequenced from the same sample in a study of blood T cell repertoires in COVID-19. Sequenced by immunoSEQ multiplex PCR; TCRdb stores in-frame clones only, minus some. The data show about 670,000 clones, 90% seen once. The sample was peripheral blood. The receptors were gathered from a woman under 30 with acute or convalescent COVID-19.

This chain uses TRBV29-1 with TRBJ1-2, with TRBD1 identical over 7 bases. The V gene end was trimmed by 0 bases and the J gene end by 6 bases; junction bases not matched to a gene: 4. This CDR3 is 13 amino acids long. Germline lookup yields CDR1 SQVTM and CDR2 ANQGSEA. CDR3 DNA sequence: TGCAGCGTTGAAGACAGGGGGGAAAATGGCTACACCTTC. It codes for CSVEDRGENGYTF.

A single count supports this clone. The CDR3 DNA reads TGTGCCAGCAGCAGAAGGGACAGGGAGCAGCCCCAGCATTTT. Encoded protein: CASSRRDREQPQHF. The V and J genes are TRBV6-5 and TRBJ1-5, with 9 bases that match TRBD1. CDR1 and CDR2 (germline): MNHEY, SVGAGI. CDR3 length: 14 residues. Unmatched junction bases numbered 7, after V lost 6 bases and J lost 7 bases.

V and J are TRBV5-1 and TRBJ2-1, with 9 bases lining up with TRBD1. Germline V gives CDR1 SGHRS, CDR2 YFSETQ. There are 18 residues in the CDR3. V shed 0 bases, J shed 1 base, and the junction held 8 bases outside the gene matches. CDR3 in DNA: TGCGCCAGCAGCTTGGGGGACAGGGAACTTACTTCCTACAATGAGCAGTTCTTC. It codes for CASSLGDRELTSYNEQFF.

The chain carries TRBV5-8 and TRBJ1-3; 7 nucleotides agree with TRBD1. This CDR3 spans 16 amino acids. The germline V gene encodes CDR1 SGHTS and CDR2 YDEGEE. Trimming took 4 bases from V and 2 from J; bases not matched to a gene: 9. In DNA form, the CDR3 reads TGTGCCAGCAGCATGGGGACAGCCAAGACTGGAAACACCATATATTTT. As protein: CASSMGTAKTGNTIYF. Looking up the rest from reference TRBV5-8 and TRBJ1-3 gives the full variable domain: EAGVTQSPTHLIKTRGQQATLRCSPISGHTSVYWYQQALGLGLQFLLWYDEGEERNRGNFPPRFSGRQFPNYSSELNVNALELEDSALYLCASSMGTAKTGNTIYFGEGSWLTVV.

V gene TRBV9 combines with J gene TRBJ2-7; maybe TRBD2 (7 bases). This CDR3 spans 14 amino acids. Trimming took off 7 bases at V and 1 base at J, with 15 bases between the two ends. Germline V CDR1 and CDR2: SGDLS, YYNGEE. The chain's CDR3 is CASGRGGRSYEQYF. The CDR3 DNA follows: TGTGCCAGCGGGAGGGGGGGTCGGTCCTACGAGCAGTACTTC. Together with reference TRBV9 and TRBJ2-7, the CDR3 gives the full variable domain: DSGVTQTPKHLITATGQRVTLRCSPRSGDLSVYWYQQSLDQGLQFLIQYYNGEERAKGNILERFSAQQFPDLHSELNLSSLELGDSALYFCASGRGGRSYEQYFGPGTRLTVT.

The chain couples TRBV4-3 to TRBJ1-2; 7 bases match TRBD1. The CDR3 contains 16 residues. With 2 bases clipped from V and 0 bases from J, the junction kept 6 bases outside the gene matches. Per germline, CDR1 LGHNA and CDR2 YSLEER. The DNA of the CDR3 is TGCGCCAGCAGCCAACTAGACAGGGCGACTAACTATGGCTACACCTTC. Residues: CASSQLDRATNYGYTF.

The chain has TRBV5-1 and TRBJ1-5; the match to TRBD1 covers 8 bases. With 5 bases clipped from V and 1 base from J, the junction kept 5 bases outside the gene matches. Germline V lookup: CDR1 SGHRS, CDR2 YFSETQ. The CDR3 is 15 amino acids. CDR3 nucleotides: TGCGCCAGCAGACTCCGGACAGGGAGCAATCAGCCCCAGCATTTT. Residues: CASRLRTGSNQPQHF.

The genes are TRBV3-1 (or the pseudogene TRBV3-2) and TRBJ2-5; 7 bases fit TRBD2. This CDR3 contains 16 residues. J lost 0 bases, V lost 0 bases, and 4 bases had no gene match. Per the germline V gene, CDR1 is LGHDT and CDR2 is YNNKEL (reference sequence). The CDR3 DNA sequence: TGTGCCAGCAGCCAAGAGCGGGGGAGCTACCAAGAGACCCAGTACTTC. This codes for CASSQERGSYQETQYF.

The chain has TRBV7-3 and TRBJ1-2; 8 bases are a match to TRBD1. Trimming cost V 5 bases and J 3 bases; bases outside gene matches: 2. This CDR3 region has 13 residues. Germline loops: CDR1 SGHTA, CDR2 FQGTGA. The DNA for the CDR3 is TGTGCCAGCAGCCCGACAGGGGACTATGGCTACACCTTC. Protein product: CASSPTGDYGYTF.

DNA for the CDR3: TGCGCCAGCAGCTTCCCGGGACAGAGCCCACGGTTTTACGAGCAGTACTTC. This encodes CASSFPGQSPRFYEQYF. This rearrangement joins TRBV5-1 to TRBJ2-7, with TRBD1 identical over 7 bases. V gave up 2 bases and J gave up 4 bases; unmatched junction bases: 15. Per germline, CDR1 SGHRS and CDR2 YFSETQ. This CDR3 has 17 residues.

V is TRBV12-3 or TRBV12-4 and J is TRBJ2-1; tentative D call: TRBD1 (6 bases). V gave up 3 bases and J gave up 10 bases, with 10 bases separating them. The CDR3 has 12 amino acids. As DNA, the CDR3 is TGTGCCAGCAGTTTTGGACAGCCAGAGCAGTTCTTC. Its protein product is CASSFGQPEQFF.

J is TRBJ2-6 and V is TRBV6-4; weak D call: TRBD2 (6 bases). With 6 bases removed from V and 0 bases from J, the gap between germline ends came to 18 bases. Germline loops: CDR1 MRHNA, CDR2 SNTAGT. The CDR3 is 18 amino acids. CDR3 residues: CASSPVGGLFSGANVLTF. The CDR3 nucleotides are TGTGCCAGCAGCCCGGTGGGGGGATTATTCTCTGGGGCCAACGTCCTGACTTTC.

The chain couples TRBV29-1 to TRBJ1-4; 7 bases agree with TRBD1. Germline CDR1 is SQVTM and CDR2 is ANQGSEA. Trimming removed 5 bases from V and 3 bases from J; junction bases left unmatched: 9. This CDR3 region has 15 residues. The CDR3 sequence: CSVKTTGKANEKLFF. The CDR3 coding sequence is TGCAGCGTTAAAACGACAGGGAAGGCTAATGAAAAACTGTTTTTT.

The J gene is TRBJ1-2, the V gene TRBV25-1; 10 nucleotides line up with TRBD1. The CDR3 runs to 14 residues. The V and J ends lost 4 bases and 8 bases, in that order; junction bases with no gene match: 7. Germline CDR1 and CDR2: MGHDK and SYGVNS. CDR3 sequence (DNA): TGTGCCAGCAGTGCCCCGGGACAGGGGACAGGCTACACCTTC. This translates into CASSAPGQGTGYTF.

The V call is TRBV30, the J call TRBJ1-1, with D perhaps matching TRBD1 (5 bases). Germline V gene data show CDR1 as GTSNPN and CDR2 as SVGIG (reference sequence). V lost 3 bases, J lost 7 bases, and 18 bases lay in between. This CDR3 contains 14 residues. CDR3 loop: CAWRKRATDGEAFF. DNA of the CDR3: TGTGCCTGGAGGAAGCGGGCGACAGACGGTGAAGCTTTCTTT.

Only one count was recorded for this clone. The CDR3, as DNA: TGCGCCAGCAGCCCGGGGGGACGGGGGGGCCAGGAGACCCAGTACTTC. It encodes CASSPGGRGGQETQYF. The rearrangement links TRBV5-1 to TRBJ2-5, with 8 positions matching TRBD2. The junction had 13 bases not matched to a gene; V was cut back by 4 bases and J by 5 bases. The V gene's germline CDR1 is SGHRS and CDR2 YFSETQ. The CDR3 spans 16 residues.